Below, 22 T cell receptor beta chains from the same sample are listed, as sequenced in a study of technical replicates of blood from several donors. Assay: immunoSEQ multiplex PCR; the TCRdb copy retains only in-frame clones and omits some. This table holds roughly 60,000 clones, 91% found once. Specimen: PBMCs. These receptors all come from a human donor in good health. Some clones in this sample may be carry-over from other donors' samples.

This clone was recorded only once. J is TRBJ2-6 and V is TRBV5-1; 9 bases line up with TRBD1. CDR1 is SGHRS and CDR2 is YFSETQ in the germline V gene. V was pared by 2 bases and J by 0 bases, with 6 bases of the junction left unmatched. The CDR3 consists of 18 residues. Here the CDR3 reads CASSFSGTGSSGANVLTF. CDR3 in DNA: TGCGCCAGCAGCTTTTCCGGGACAGGGTCCTCTGGGGCCAACGTCCTGACTTTC.

The chain has TRBV2 and TRBJ2-1; 8 positions agree with TRBD2. J gave up 4 bases and V 6 bases, and 2 bases lay outside the gene matches. The germline V gene encodes CDR1 SNHLY and CDR2 FYNNEI. CDR3 length: 13 amino acids. The CDR3 bases are TGTGCCAGCAGACTAGCGGTTTACAATGAGCAGTTCTTC. Protein: CASRLAVYNEQFF. Looking up the rest from reference TRBV2 and TRBJ2-1 gives the full variable domain: EPEVTQTPSHQVTQMGQEVILRCVPISNHLYFYWYRQILGQKVEFLVSFYNNEISEKSEIFDDQFSVERPDGSNFTLKIRSTKLEDSAMYFCASRLAVYNEQFFGPGTRLTVL.

Of note for this clone: Other DNA sequences from this sample encode an identical CDR3 as well. The rearrangement links TRBV2 to TRBJ1-2; maybe TRBD1 (5 bases). Germline V gives CDR1 SNHLY, CDR2 FYNNEI. The CDR3 is 13 residues long. Trimming left V 6 bases short and J 2 bases short, with 10 bases between. The CDR3 spells CASRPDRNYGYTF. The CDR3 nucleotides read TGTGCCAGCAGGCCCGACAGAAACTATGGCTACACCTTC.

This sequence joins TRBV10-3 and TRBJ1-5; no definite D call. The V end lost 7 bases, the J end lost 6 bases, and 16 bases lay between the germline ends. The V gene's germline CDR1 is ENHRY and CDR2 SYGVKD. This CDR3 comprises 14 residues. CDR3 nucleotides: TGTGCCATCACCGAGAATAGCAGCGGTCAGCCCCAGCATTTT. It translates to CAITENSSGQPQHF.

The V call is TRBV5-8, the J call TRBJ2-7, with D perhaps TRBD2 (5 bases). The CDR3 totals 14 residues. Germline V CDR1 and CDR2: SGHTS, YDEGEE. Trimming removed 0 bases at V and 2 bases at J, with 9 bases between. The CDR3 coding sequence is TGTGCCAGCAGCTTGGATGGACTTACCTACGAGCAGTACTTC. Its protein is CASSLDGLTYEQYF.

This chain links TRBV10-3 with TRBJ1-4; 9 positions agree with TRBD1. There are 13 residues in the CDR3. Germline CDR1 and CDR2: ENHRY and SYGVKD. The junction had 3 bases not matched to a gene; V was cut back by 6 bases and J by 7 bases. The chain's CDR3 is CAIRLGQGEKLFF. As DNA, the CDR3 is TGTGCCATCAGGCTGGGACAGGGTGAAAAACTGTTTTTT.

This chain joins TRBV27 and TRBJ2-1; 7 bases line up with TRBD1. From germline, CDR1 is MNHEY and CDR2 SMNVEV (reference sequence). Trimming cost V 5 bases and J 3 bases; bases outside gene matches: 10. The CDR3 contains 16 residues. This chain's CDR3 is CASSILGTAYYNEQFF. The CDR3 bases are TGTGCCAGCAGTATTCTCGGGACAGCTTACTACAATGAGCAGTTCTTC.

This clone was counted once. The chain links TRBV2 to TRBJ2-7; TRBD1 matches 9 bases. CDR3 length: 13 residues. Germline assignment: CDR1 SNHLY and CDR2 FYNNEI. V lost 6 bases and J lost 6; bases outside the gene matches: 6. CDR3 in DNA: TGTGCCAGCAGGCGACAGGGGGGTAGCGAGCAGTACTTC. Its translation is CASRRQGGSEQYF. Full variable domain (missing parts from reference TRBV2 and TRBJ2-7): EPEVTQTPSHQVTQMGQEVILRCVPISNHLYFYWYRQILGQKVEFLVSFYNNEISEKSEIFDDQFSVERPDGSNFTLKIRSTKLEDSAMYFCASRRQGGSEQYFGPGTRLTVT.

CDR3 in amino acids: CAWRGTRRYNEQFF. The CDR3 DNA reads TGTGCCTGGAGAGGGACTAGGAGATACAATGAGCAGTTCTTC. V gene TRBV30 combines with J gene TRBJ2-1; 8 nucleotides align to TRBD2. The J segment lost 4 bases and the V segment lost 3 bases, leaving 5 bases of the junction unmatched. The V gene's germline CDR1 is GTSNPN and CDR2 SVGIG (reference sequence). CDR3 length equals 14 residues.

Relative to its sample, this clone is medium-sized. This sequence joins TRBV4-3 and TRBJ2-2, with 8 bases matching TRBD2. The CDR3 totals 15 residues. Trimming removed 2 bases from V and 6 bases from J; junction bases left unmatched: 5. The germline CDR1 and CDR2 sequences are LGHNA and YSLEER. This chain's CDR3 is CASSQYSGSAGELFF. For the CDR3, the DNA is TGCGCCAGCAGCCAATACAGCGGGAGCGCCGGGGAGCTGTTTTTT.

The chain joins TRBV5-1 to TRBJ2-7; D gene unclear. V was clipped by 0 bases and J by 2 bases, with 9 bases between them. The CDR3 is 14 residues long. Per the germline V gene, CDR1 is SGHRS and CDR2 is YFSETQ. The chain's CDR3 is CASSLVGSPYEQYF. The CDR3 nucleotides read TGCGCCAGCAGCTTGGTCGGGTCCCCCTACGAGCAGTACTTC.

This sequence joins TRBV5-1 and TRBJ2-2; the match to TRBD2 covers 8 bases. CDR1 and CDR2 from the germline V gene are SGHRS and YFSETQ. J was trimmed by 0 bases and V by 3 bases; bases with no gene match: 7. The CDR3 contains 17 residues. The CDR3 DNA follows: TGCGCCAGCAGCTCGACACAGACTAGCGCGAACACCGGGGAGCTGTTTTTT. Translation: CASSSTQTSANTGELFF.

The gene calls are TRBV10-3 and TRBJ1-1; D uncertain. Germline values: CDR1 ENHRY, CDR2 SYGVKD. Trimming took off 5 bases at V and 3 bases at J, with 4 bases between the two ends. CDR3 length: 11 residues. In DNA form, the CDR3 reads TGTGCCATCAGTCGGGACACTGAAGCTTTCTTT. Its protein product is CAISRDTEAFF.

The CDR3 sequence is CAISEGFGDEQYF. CDR3 DNA: TGTGCCATCAGTGAAGGATTCGGGGACGAGCAGTACTTC. The genes are TRBV10-3 and TRBJ2-7; possibly TRBD2 for D (5 bases). Germline assignment: CDR1 ENHRY and CDR2 SYGVKD. The CDR3 contains 13 residues. Trimming took 3 bases from V and 5 from J, leaving 11 bases between them.

This chain connects TRBV16 to TRBJ1-2; maybe TRBD1 (5 bases). CDR3 length: 15 amino acids. Deletions cut 0 bases from V and 4 bases from J, with 12 bases between. The germline CDR1 and CDR2 sequences are KGHSY and FQNENV. For the CDR3, the DNA is TGTGCCAGCAGCCAATCCAGACAGTTTTTCTATGGCTACACCTTC. It is translated as CASSQSRQFFYGYTF.

The chain couples TRBV15 to TRBJ2-7; weak D call: TRBD2 (6 bases). Germline lookup yields CDR1 LNHNV and CDR2 YYDKDF (reference sequence). Trimming took 2 bases from V and 5 from J, leaving 13 bases between them. The CDR3 runs to 14 residues. The CDR3 DNA is TGTGCCACCAGCAGAAAACATGGGGGGAACGAGCAGTACTTC. As protein: CATSRKHGGNEQYF.

The chain combines TRBV18 with TRBJ2-3; 9 bases map to TRBD2. The CDR3 sequence is 17 residues long. V shed 0 bases and J 3 bases; nucleotides not matched to a gene: 7. Germline lookup yields CDR1 KGHSH and CDR2 LQKENI. The CDR3 protein is CASSPPGPREGTDTQYF. The DNA of the CDR3 is TGTGCCAGCTCACCACCGGGGCCGCGGGAGGGAACAGATACGCAGTATTTT.

This clone was counted a single time. The chain is built from TRBV4-3 and TRBJ1-2; D remains unclear. Trimming cost V 2 bases and J 4 bases, with 14 bases left between them. This CDR3 has 15 residues. Germline-derived CDR1 and CDR2 are LGHNA and YSLEER. The CDR3 DNA reads as TGCGCCAGCAGCCAAACCCAGGAGGGTCTCTATGGCTACACCTTC. Amino acid sequence: CASSQTQEGLYGYTF.

This chain connects TRBV7-2 to TRBJ2-5; perhaps TRBD1 as D (6 bases). This CDR3 spans 17 amino acids. CDR1 is SGHTA and CDR2 is FQGNSA in the germline V gene. V lost 0 bases and J lost 5, with 19 bases in between. This CDR3 is CASSLAPGAGGLETQYF. CDR3 coding DNA: TGTGCCAGCAGCTTAGCGCCAGGGGCGGGTGGTTTGGAGACCCAGTACTTC.

The CDR3 nucleotides read TGTGCCAGCAGTTTACGCGGGGCGGATATCTATGGCTACACCTTC. This encodes CASSLRGADIYGYTF. The V call is TRBV27, the J call TRBJ1-2; D might be TRBD1 (5 bases). In germline, CDR1 is MNHEY, CDR2 SMNVEV (reference sequence). The CDR3 length is 15 residues. The V end lost 2 bases, the J end lost 4 bases, and 14 bases lay between the germline ends.

The chain joins TRBV10-3 to TRBJ2-1; 7 bases are a match to TRBD1. The germline V gene has CDR1 ENHRY and CDR2 SYGVKD. The J segment lost 4 bases and the V segment lost 10 bases, leaving 4 bases of the junction unmatched. CDR3 size: 12 residues. CDR3 in amino acids: CASQTGYNEQFF. As DNA, the CDR3 is TGTGCCAGCCAGACAGGGTACAATGAGCAGTTCTTC.

The chain employs TRBV5-1 and TRBJ2-1, with D tentatively TRBD1 (5 bases). V was trimmed by 1 base and J by 3 bases, leaving 11 bases between them. Germline-derived CDR1 and CDR2 are SGHRS and YFSETQ. The CDR3 covers 15 residues. The CDR3 sequence: CASSLQGADYNEQFF. CDR3 in DNA: TGCGCCAGCAGCTTGCAAGGGGCCGACTACAATGAGCAGTTCTTC.